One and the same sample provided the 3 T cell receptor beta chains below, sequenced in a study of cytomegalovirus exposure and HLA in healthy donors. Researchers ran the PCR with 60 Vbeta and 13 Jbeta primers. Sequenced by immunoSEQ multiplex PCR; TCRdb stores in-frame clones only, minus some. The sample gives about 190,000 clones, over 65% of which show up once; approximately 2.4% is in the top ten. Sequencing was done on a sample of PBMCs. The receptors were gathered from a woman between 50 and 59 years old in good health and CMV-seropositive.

The CDR3 nucleotides read TGTGCCTGGAGTGTTATATCCCCCGGGGGGAGGAACATTCAGTACTTC. It specifies CAWSVISPGGRNIQYF. The chain joins TRBV30 to TRBJ2-4, with 7 bases lining up with TRBD2. This CDR3 has 16 residues. Germline CDR1 and CDR2: GTSNPN and SVGIG (reference sequence). V gave up 0 bases and J gave up 7 bases; unmatched junction bases: 12.

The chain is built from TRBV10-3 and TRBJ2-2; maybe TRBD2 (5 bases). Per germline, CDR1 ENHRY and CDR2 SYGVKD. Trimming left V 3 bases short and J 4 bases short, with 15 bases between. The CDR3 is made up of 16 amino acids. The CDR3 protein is CAISDVTGLSTGELFF. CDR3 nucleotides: TGTGCCATCAGTGATGTAACGGGGTTGTCCACCGGGGAGCTGTTTTTT.

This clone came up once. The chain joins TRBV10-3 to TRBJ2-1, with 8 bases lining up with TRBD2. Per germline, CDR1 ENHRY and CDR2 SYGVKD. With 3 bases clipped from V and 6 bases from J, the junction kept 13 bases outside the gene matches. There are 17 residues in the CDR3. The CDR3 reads CAISESLVGRGANEQFF. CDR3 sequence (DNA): TGTGCCATCAGTGAAAGCCTCGTAGGGCGGGGGGCCAATGAGCAGTTCTTC.